This TCR beta chain was identified during a study of cytomegalovirus exposure and HLA in healthy donors. PCR involved 60 Vbeta and 13 Jbeta primers. Here immunoSEQ multiplex PCR was the method, and the copy in TCRdb shows in-frame clones only, minus some. Found here are over 65,000 clones, roughly 80% of them singletons; the top ten hold around 2.9%. This CDR3 has 13 residues. V was trimmed by 0 bases and J by 7 bases, leaving 9 bases between them. Looked up from germline, CDR1 is MGHRA and CDR2 is YSYEKL. Input material: PBMCs. The chain recombines TRBV4-1 with TRBJ1-1, with a weak D call TRBD1 (5 bases). This sequence was found in a young woman in good health and CMV-seronegative. As DNA, the CDR3 is TGCGCCAGCAGCCAAGATTGGGGCTTTGAAGCTTTCTTT. Translation: CASSQDWGFEAFF.